This T cell receptor beta chain originates from a study of T cell changes during pregnancy in multiple sclerosis (dated by TCRdb to about 2019). About the study as a whole: The study examined how the T cell repertoire changed over the course of pregnancy in women with multiple sclerosis.

In regard to this clone: Its antigen is currently not known. Base qualities are not provided; no much larger clone lies one nucleotide away.

The library was made by the immunoSEQ multiplex PCR assay. As stored in TCRdb, this immuneACCESS dataset retains in-frame rearrangements with V and J assigned. A fraction of the clones does not appear; measured against another copy, unresolved V genes explain less than half of the discrepancy, and the remainder lacks a known reason. This sample has approximately 80,000 clones in its table, and approximately 91% of those were observed once. Of the sample, 3% to 4% falls within the top ten clones. Here V drops 3 bases and J drops 6 bases, and the junction holds 5 bases not matched to any gene. From the cysteine up to the phenylalanine, the CDR3 has a length of 14 residues. Left in the record is the CDR3 DNA by itself, 42 bases read in frame from the first base. The germline V gene sets CDR1 to SGHDT and CDR2 to YYEEEE.

The TCR originated in a female donor in good health, serving as a control in a pregnancy study. Some clones in this sample may be carry-over from other donors' samples. The sample here was PBMCs, taken in the first trimester of pregnancy. The chain is encoded by TRBV5-6 joined to TRBJ2-1; the junction holds 8 bases that match TRBD2. The DNA is as follows: TGTGCCAGCAGCTACCGGGAGGGGAGCAATGAGCAGTTCTTC. This codes for CASSYREGSNEQFF.